These 28 T cell receptor beta chains share one sample of origin, sequenced in a study of T cell responses to AZD1222 COVID-19 vaccine listed by TCRdb under 2021. In the paper's terms, the time point label means: about 28 days (+/-7) after the second vaccine dose. The library was obtained by the immunoSEQ multiplex PCR assay. Here the immuneACCESS table is served through TCRdb, limited to in-frame sequences with V and J called. Missing clones are a known gap in these copies; in checked studies unresolved V genes cover under half, and the rest lacks a known reason. This sample holds some 79,000 clones; roughly 88% were observed only once. The leading ten clones occupy roughly 3.1% of the sample. The sequenced sample was peripheral blood, obtained 28 days after the second AZD1222 dose. The receptors were sampled from an adult who received the AZD1222 COVID-19 vaccine.

V and J are TRBV4-1 and TRBJ1-1, with D possibly TRBD1 on 6 matching bases. The germline gives CDR1 MGHRA, CDR2 YSYEKL. V was shortened by 3 bases and J by 1 base, with 12 bases between the two germline ends. This CDR3 has 15 amino acids. CDR3 sequence (DNA): TGCGCCAGCAGCCACCTAAGGGGGACGAACACTGAAGCTTTCTTT. Translation: CASSHLRGTNTEAFF.

The chain has TRBV3-1 (or the pseudogene TRBV3-2) and TRBJ2-3, with TRBD1 matching 7 bases. The J segment lost 0 bases and the V segment lost 0 bases, leaving 15 bases of the junction unmatched. Germline assignment: CDR1 LGHDT and CDR2 YNNKEL (reference sequence). This CDR3 comprises 20 residues. CDR3 nucleotide sequence: TGTGCCAGCAGCCAAGACCCCGACAGGGATGCTTACATCAGCACAGATACGCAGTATTTT. Translation gives CASSQDPDRDAYISTDTQYF.

The chain links TRBV10-1 to TRBJ2-2, with D unclear. Per the germline V gene, CDR1 is WNHNN and CDR2 is SYGVQD (reference sequence). V was cut by 0 bases and J by 6 bases, with 5 bases left in between. CDR3 length: 13 residues. CDR3 residues: CASSESLAGELFF. The CDR3 bases are TGCGCCAGCAGTGAGTCGTTAGCCGGGGAGCTGTTTTTT.

This chain connects TRBV7-2 to TRBJ2-3; D remains unclear. CDR1 SGHTA and CDR2 FQGNSA come from the germline V gene. The CDR3 is 14 amino acids. Deletions cut 0 bases from V and 2 bases from J, with 6 bases between. This CDR3 is CASSLAGTTDTQYF. In DNA form, the CDR3 reads TGTGCCAGCAGCTTAGCGGGTACCACAGATACGCAGTATTTT.

The rearrangement joins TRBV5-6 to TRBJ1-1, with D maybe TRBD1 (5 bases). CDR1 SGHDT and CDR2 YYEEEE come from the germline V gene. The CDR3 spans 13 residues. Trimming pared 3 bases from V and 1 base from J, leaving 7 bases between. CDR3 bases: TGTGCCAGCAGCTACGACAGGAACACTGAAGCTTTCTTT. Translation gives CASSYDRNTEAFF.

The chain has TRBV10-3 and TRBJ1-6; 9 positions agree with TRBD1. V was pared by 11 bases and J by 8 bases, with 4 bases of the junction left unmatched. This CDR3 comprises 12 residues. The germline gives CDR1 ENHRY, CDR2 SYGVKD. The CDR3, as DNA: TGTGCCGCCCGACAGGGGGATTCACCCCTCCACTTT. Translating gives CAARQGDSPLHF.

The chain couples TRBV28 to TRBJ1-5; the D is unclear. CDR1 is MDHEN, CDR2 SYDVKM, per germline. The CDR3 consists of 12 residues. Between the trimmed V and J ends, which lost 3 bases and 5 bases, there was a span of 5 bases. The CDR3 loop reads CASSFSDQPQHF. Written as DNA, the CDR3 is TGTGCCAGCAGTTTTAGTGATCAGCCCCAGCATTTT. The variable domain in full, completed from reference TRBV28 and TRBJ1-5, reads DVKVTQSSRYLVKRTGEKVFLECVQDMDHENMFWYRQDPGLGLRLIYFSYDVKMKEKGDIPEGYSVSREKKERFSLILESASTNQTSMYLCASSFSDQPQHFGDGTRLSIL.

The table lists this clone with a few counts. The chain links TRBV30 to TRBJ1-1; no reliable D call. The CDR3 loop spans 13 amino acids. The germline V gene has CDR1 GTSNPN and CDR2 SVGIG (reference sequence). Trimming took 7 bases from V and 2 from J, leaving 14 bases between them. The CDR3 here is CAYRGFQNTEAFF. The CDR3 region has the DNA TGTGCCTACCGAGGGTTCCAAAACACTGAAGCTTTCTTT.

In its sample, this clone was seen once. V is TRBV24-1 and J is TRBJ1-2; maybe TRBD1 (5 bases). Germline values: CDR1 KGHDR, CDR2 SFDVKD. V was shortened by 3 bases and J by 4 bases, with 17 bases between the two germline ends. This CDR3 contains 16 residues. The CDR3 region has the DNA TGTGCCACCAGTGATACCCCTACCCGGGACGGCTATGGCTACACCTTC. This codes for CATSDTPTRDGYGYTF.

The chain links TRBV29-1 to TRBJ1-2; unclear D gene. CDR3 size: 12 residues. Trimming shortened V by 5 bases and J by 2 bases, and 9 bases separated the two germline ends. Germline V gene sequence: CDR1 SQVTM, CDR2 ANQGSEA. The CDR3 DNA sequence: TGCAGCGTTTCAGGACCCAACTATGGCTACACCTTC. Encoded protein: CSVSGPNYGYTF.

The chain recombines TRBV30 with TRBJ1-1; D is ambiguous. Germline V gene lookup returns CDR1 GTSNPN and CDR2 SVGIG (reference sequence). Trimming took off 0 bases at V and 1 base at J, with 9 bases between the two ends. The CDR3 sequence is 14 residues long. The CDR3: CAWSVHLPNTEAFF. The DNA of the CDR3 is TGTGCCTGGAGTGTACACCTTCCGAACACTGAAGCTTTCTTT.

The chain employs TRBV4-2 and TRBJ1-1; D remains unclear. V dropped 0 bases and J dropped 4 bases, with 9 bases sitting between them. CDR1 and CDR2 from the germline V gene are LGHNA and YNFKEQ. This CDR3 has 14 amino acids. The CDR3 loop reads CASSQDEGFTEAFF. CDR3 bases: TGTGCCAGCAGCCAAGATGAGGGTTTCACTGAAGCTTTCTTT.

The rearrangement uses TRBV2 and TRBJ1-2; D gene unclear. The CDR3 spans 15 residues. Trimming took off 3 bases at V and 0 bases at J, with 11 bases between the two ends. Germline assignment: CDR1 SNHLY and CDR2 FYNNEI. The CDR3 DNA is TGTGCCAGCAGTGAGAGTTCCATCGCTAACTATGGCTACACCTTC. Translated, it gives CASSESSIANYGYTF.

This clone was observed a few times. The genes are TRBV7-9 and TRBJ2-2; 7 nucleotides match TRBD1. Trimming took 4 bases from V and 1 from J; bases not matched to a gene: 3. There are 15 residues in the CDR3. Germline CDR1 and CDR2: SEHNR and FQNEAQ (reference sequence). CDR3 residues: CASSWGTENTGELFF. The CDR3 DNA reads TGTGCCAGCAGCTGGGGGACAGAGAACACCGGGGAGCTGTTTTTT.

This clone turned up a few times. The V call is TRBV20-1, the J call TRBJ1-2; D is possibly TRBD1 (5 bases). CDR3 length: 16 residues. Germline lookup yields CDR1 DFQATT and CDR2 SNEGSKA (reference sequence). V lost 3 bases and J lost 4, with 21 bases in between. CDR3 amino acids: CSASMEENPGGYGYTF. CDR3 coding DNA: TGCAGTGCTAGTATGGAGGAAAATCCTGGGGGCTATGGCTACACCTTC.

The CDR3: CASSPNWGTDEKLFF. DNA of the CDR3: TGTGCCAGCAGTCCTAACTGGGGGACGGATGAAAAACTGTTTTTT. This chain uses TRBV11-3 with TRBJ1-4, with D maybe TRBD1 (5 bases). Between the trimmed V and J ends, which lost 6 bases and 6 bases, there was a span of 17 bases. The CDR3 extends over 15 amino acids. Germline V gene lookup returns CDR1 SGHNT and CDR2 YENEEA. Variable domain in full (rest from reference TRBV11-3 and TRBJ1-4): EAGVVQSPRYKIIEKKQPVAFWCNPISGHNTLYWYLQNLGQGPELLIRYENEEAVDDSQLPKDRFSAERLKGVDSTLKIQPAELGDSAVYLCASSPNWGTDEKLFFGSGTQLSVL.

In its sample, this clone was seen once. The rearrangement joins TRBV28 to TRBJ2-2, with D hard to call. V was shortened by 4 bases and J by 1 base, with 13 bases between the two germline ends. Per the germline V gene, CDR1 is MDHEN and CDR2 is SYDVKM. The CDR3 is made up of 16 amino acids. The CDR3 sequence is CASSSSLYWNTGELFF. DNA for the CDR3: TGTGCCAGCAGTTCATCGTTATACTGGAACACCGGGGAGCTGTTTTTT.

This chain connects TRBV2 to TRBJ1-4; D is undetermined. The CDR3 extends over 13 amino acids. Trimming removed 7 bases from V and 7 bases from J, with 13 bases in between. From germline, CDR1 is SNHLY and CDR2 FYNNEI. The chain's CDR3 is CASMAGFIEKLFF. DNA for the CDR3: TGTGCCAGCATGGCGGGGTTTATTGAAAAACTGTTTTTT.

The CDR3 nucleotides are TGTGCCATCAGGCCGGGACAGGGGGCCTACGAGCAGTACTTC. Translating it yields CAIRPGQGAYEQYF. This chain links TRBV10-3 with TRBJ2-7, with 11 bases lining up with TRBD1. Trimming at V came to 6 bases and at J to 2 bases, leaving 3 bases not matched to a gene. The CDR3 contains 14 residues. Germline CDR1 and CDR2: ENHRY and SYGVKD.

This clone was picked up a small number of times. CDR3 region: CASSAHITSEQYF. The CDR3 DNA sequence: TGTGCCAGCAGCGCCCACATTACTAGCGAGCAGTACTTC. This sequence joins TRBV9 and TRBJ2-7; the D gene is possibly TRBD2 (5 bases). CDR1 and CDR2 (germline): SGDLS, YYNGEE. This CDR3 contains 13 residues. The germline V and J ends were trimmed by 3 bases and 6 bases, with 13 bases remaining between them.

The chain joins TRBV2 to TRBJ2-7; 9 nucleotides agree with TRBD1. The CDR3 length is 14 residues. Germline V gene lookup returns CDR1 SNHLY and CDR2 FYNNEI. Unmatched junction bases numbered 10, after V lost 11 bases and J lost 2 bases. CDR3 coding DNA: TGTGCCTCCAAGGAGGGGACAGGGACCTACGAGCAGTACTTC. As protein: CASKEGTGTYEQYF.

The CDR3 region is CAIAASGGNQPQHF. The CDR3 nucleotides read TGTGCCATAGCTGCCTCGGGGGGTAATCAGCCCCAGCATTTT. This rearrangement joins TRBV10-3 to TRBJ1-5; tentatively, D is TRBD1 (5 bases). The CDR3 extends over 14 amino acids. Germline V gene data show CDR1 as ENHRY and CDR2 as SYGVKD. Trimming left V 9 bases short and J 4 bases short, with 16 bases between.

The genes are TRBV28 and TRBJ1-1, with D possibly TRBD1 on 5 matching bases. The V and J ends lost 5 bases and 1 base respectively, with 11 bases between them. The V gene's germline CDR1 is MDHEN and CDR2 SYDVKM. The CDR3 is 14 residues long. The CDR3 sequence: CASSRSGTNTEAFF. As DNA, the CDR3 is TGTGCCAGCAGTCGCTCAGGGACGAACACTGAAGCTTTCTTT.

The rearrangement links TRBV30 to TRBJ1-5, with TRBD1 matching over 8 bases. Looked up from germline, CDR1 is GTSNPN and CDR2 is SVGIG (reference sequence). Germline trimming cut 3 bases from V and 4 bases from J; bases unmatched to any gene: 8. The CDR3 has 15 residues. CDR3 in DNA: TGTGCCTGGAGCCGACAGGGGCCTATTAATCAGCCCCAGCATTTT. The encoded protein is CAWSRQGPINQPQHF.

V and J are TRBV7-3 and TRBJ1-2; D perhaps matches TRBD1 (6 bases). Germline CDR1 and CDR2: SGHTA and FQGTGA. Trimming cost V 1 base and J 6 bases, with 9 bases left between them. The CDR3 loop spans 13 amino acids. CDR3 protein: CASSLNREDGYTF. Here the CDR3 DNA reads TGTGCCAGCAGCTTAAACAGGGAAGATGGCTACACCTTC.

The gene calls are TRBV11-2 and TRBJ1-6; 7 positions agree with TRBD1. From germline, CDR1 is SGHAT and CDR2 FQNNGV. The CDR3 has 13 amino acids. Trimming removed 4 bases from V and 12 bases from J; junction bases left unmatched: 6. This CDR3 reads CASSSGQPEPLHF. The CDR3 DNA reads as TGTGCCAGCAGCTCGGGACAGCCAGAACCCCTCCACTTT.

The gene calls are TRBV6-5 and TRBJ1-2; 7 bases match TRBD1. Germline CDR1 and CDR2: MNHEY and SVGAGI. Trimming cost V 7 bases and J 2 bases; bases outside gene matches: 7. The CDR3 length is 14 residues. Here the CDR3 reads CASTQGQTNYGYTF. The DNA of the CDR3 is TGTGCCAGCACCCAGGGACAGACAAACTATGGCTACACCTTC.

The chain recombines TRBV3-1 (or the pseudogene TRBV3-2) with TRBJ1-1; the D gene is possibly TRBD1 (6 bases). V lost 5 bases to trimming and J lost 3 bases, with 13 bases between them. This CDR3 is 14 amino acids long. The germline CDR1 and CDR2 sequences are LGHDT and YNNKEL (reference sequence). CDR3 sequence reads: CASSGRDTDTEAFF. Written as DNA, the CDR3 is TGTGCCAGCAGCGGCCGGGACACAGACACTGAAGCTTTCTTT.